The present T cell receptor beta chain was sequenced within a study of T cell changes during pregnancy in multiple sclerosis. Method: immunoSEQ multiplex PCR; TCRdb's copy keeps in-frame clones and lacks some. Among fewer than 50,000 clones listed, about 91% were seen once. Looked up from germline, CDR1 is SGHAT and CDR2 is FQNNGV. Trimming took 8 bases from V and 6 from J; bases not matched to a gene: 7. The CDR3 contains 14 residues. This receptor was taken from a female donor in good health, enrolled as a control in a pregnancy study. The sample in question was CD4+ T cells from peripheral blood mononuclear cells, obtained in the second trimester of pregnancy. V and J are TRBV11-2 and TRBJ2-2, with TRBD1 matching 9 bases. The CDR3 DNA follows: TGTGCCAGCGACAGGGGGGGGATTGCCGGGGAGCTGTTTTTT. It yields the protein CASDRGGIAGELFF.